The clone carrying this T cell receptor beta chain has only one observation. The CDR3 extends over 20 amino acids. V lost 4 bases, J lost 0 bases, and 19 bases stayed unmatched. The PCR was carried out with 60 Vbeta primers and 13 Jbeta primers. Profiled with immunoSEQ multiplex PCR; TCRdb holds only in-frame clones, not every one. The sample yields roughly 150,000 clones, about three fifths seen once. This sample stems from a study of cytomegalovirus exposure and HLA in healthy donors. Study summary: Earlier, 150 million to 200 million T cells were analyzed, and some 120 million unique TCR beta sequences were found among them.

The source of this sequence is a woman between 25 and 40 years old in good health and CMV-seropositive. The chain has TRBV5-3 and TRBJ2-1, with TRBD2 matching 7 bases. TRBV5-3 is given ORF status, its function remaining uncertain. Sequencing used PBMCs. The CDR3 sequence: CARSRKNRDYPKNSYNEQFF. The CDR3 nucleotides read TGTGCCAGAAGCCGGAAGAACCGGGACTACCCTAAGAACTCCTACAATGAGCAGTTCTTC.